This T cell receptor (beta chain) was recovered during a study of T cells in Graves' hyperthyroidism and ophthalmopathy. With 3 bases clipped from V and 6 bases from J, the junction kept 10 bases outside the gene matches. This CDR3 region has 14 residues. The V gene's germline CDR1 is GTSNPN and CDR2 SVGIG (reference sequence). RNA transcripts gave rise to amplified TCR beta CDR3 regions. With the HTBI primer set, the TCR CDR3 went through a first round of RT-PCR. Each CDR3 protein gets one entry after TCRdb re-called the multiplex PCR reads with MiXCR. In the table there are approximately 630,000 distinct CDR3 sequences, around 15% of which are singletons. A lack of ophthalmopathy progression within 18 months defined stable Graves' hyperthyroidism.

This TCR was recovered from a woman aged 30 to 39 with Graves' hyperthyroidism. Sequencing input: blood. This chain joins TRBV30 and TRBJ2-7; 8 nucleotides agree with TRBD2. DNA of the CDR3: TGTGCCTGGAGCCGGGGGACTAGAGACTCCGAGCAGTACTTC. Translated: CAWSRGTRDSEQYF.